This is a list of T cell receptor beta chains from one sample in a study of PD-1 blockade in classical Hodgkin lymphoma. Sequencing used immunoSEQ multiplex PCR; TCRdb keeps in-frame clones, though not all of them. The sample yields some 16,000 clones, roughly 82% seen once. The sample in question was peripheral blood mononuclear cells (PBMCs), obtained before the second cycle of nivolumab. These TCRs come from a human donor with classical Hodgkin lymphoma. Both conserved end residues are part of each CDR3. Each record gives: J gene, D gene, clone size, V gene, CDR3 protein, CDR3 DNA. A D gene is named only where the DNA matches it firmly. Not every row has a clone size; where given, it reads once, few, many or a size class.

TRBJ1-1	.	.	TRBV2	CASSADLGNTEAFF	TGTGCCAGCAGCGCGGACCTGGGGAACACTGAAGCTTTCTTT
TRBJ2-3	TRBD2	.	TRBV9	CASRTGSGGTTDTQYF	TGTGCCAGCAGGACTGGGAGCGGGGGGACCACAGATACGCAGTATTTT
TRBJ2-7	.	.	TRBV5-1	CASTNSPRGAYEQYF	TGCGCCAGCACCAACAGCCCCAGGGGGGCCTACGAGCAGTACTTC
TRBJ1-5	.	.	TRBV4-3	CASSLNPDGNQPQHF	TGCGCCAGCAGCCTGAACCCCGATGGGAATCAGCCCCAGCATTTT
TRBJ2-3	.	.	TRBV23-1	CASSQNRQSTDTQYF	TGCGCCAGCAGTCAGAATCGACAGAGCACAGATACGCAGTATTTT
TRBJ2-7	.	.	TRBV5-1	CASSFPGYEQYF	TGCGCCAGCAGCTTTCCAGGGTACGAGCAGTACTTC
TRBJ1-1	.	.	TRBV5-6	CASTPWGVANTEAFF	TGTGCCAGCACCCCATGGGGGGTCGCGAACACTGAAGCTTTCTTT
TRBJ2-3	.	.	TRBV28	CASSLTPAGTPSTDTQYF	TGTGCCAGCAGTCTGACGCCTGCCGGGACACCCTCCACAGATACGCAGTATTTT
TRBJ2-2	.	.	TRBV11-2	CASSLEFVGLGTGELFF	TGTGCCAGCAGCTTAGAATTCGTGGGGTTGGGTACCGGGGAGCTGTTTTTT
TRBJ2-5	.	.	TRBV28	CASSLSPGLQETQYF	TGTGCCAGCAGTTTATCCCCGGGGCTCCAAGAGACCCAGTACTTC
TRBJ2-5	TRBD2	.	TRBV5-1	CASREAGGTQETQYF	TGCGCCAGCAGAGAAGCGGGGGGGACCCAAGAGACCCAGTACTTC
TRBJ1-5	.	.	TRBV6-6	CASSYRGGQPQHF	TGTGCCAGCAGTTACCGGGGGGGTCAGCCCCAGCATTTT
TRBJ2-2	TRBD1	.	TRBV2	CASRQGVGTGELFF	TGTGCCAGCAGACAGGGGGTAGGCACCGGGGAGCTGTTTTTT
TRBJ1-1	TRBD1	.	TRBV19	CASSRPGQGHTEAFF	TGTGCCAGTAGCCGCCCCGGACAGGGGCACACTGAAGCTTTCTTT
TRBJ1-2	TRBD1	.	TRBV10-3	CAITEGQTTNYGYTF	TGTGCCATCACCGAGGGACAGACTACTAACTATGGCTACACCTTC
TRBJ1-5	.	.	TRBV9	CASPLTSNQPQHF	TGTGCCAGCCCCCTCACTAGCAATCAGCCCCAGCATTTT
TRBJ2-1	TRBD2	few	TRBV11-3	CASSRLAGSYNEQFF	TGTGCCAGCAGCCGACTAGCGGGATCCTACAATGAGCAGTTCTTC
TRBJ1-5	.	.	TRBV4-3	CASSPHRNQPQHF	TGCGCCAGCAGCCCCCACCGTAATCAGCCCCAGCATTTT
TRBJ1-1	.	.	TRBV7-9	CASSGDTQEAFF	TGTGCCAGCAGCGGTGACACACAAGAAGCTTTCTTT
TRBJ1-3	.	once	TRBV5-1	CASLGAESGGNTIYF	TGCGCCAGCTTAGGAGCGGAAAGTGGTGGAAACACCATATATTTT
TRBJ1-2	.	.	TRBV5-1	CASSLVIPSYGYTF	TGCGCCAGCAGCTTGGTCATCCCCAGCTATGGCTACACCTTC
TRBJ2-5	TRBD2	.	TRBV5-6	CASSVALAGYQETQYF	TGTGCCAGCAGCGTCGCACTAGCGGGGTACCAAGAGACCCAGTACTTC
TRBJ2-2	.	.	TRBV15	CATSKGGLGELFF	TGTGCCACCAGCAAGGGGGGGCTCGGGGAGCTGTTTTTT
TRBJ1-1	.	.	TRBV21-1	CASSNDRGRSRAFF	TGTGCCAGCAGCAACGACAGGGGGCGCTCCCGAGCTTTCTTT
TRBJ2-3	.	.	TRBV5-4	CASSLGIFSTDTQYF	TGTGCCAGCAGCTTGGGGATTTTCAGCACAGATACGCAGTATTTT
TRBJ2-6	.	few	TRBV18	CASSLRGSGANVLTF	TGTGCCAGCTCCCTGAGAGGGTCTGGGGCCAACGTCCTGACTTTC
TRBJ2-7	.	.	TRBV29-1	CSVYGFPGTYEQYF	TGCAGCGTTTATGGGTTCCCTGGGACCTACGAGCAGTACTTC
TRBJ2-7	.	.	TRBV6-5	CASSPTRGVGYEQYF	TGTGCCAGCAGCCCGACCAGGGGCGTTGGTTACGAGCAGTACTTC
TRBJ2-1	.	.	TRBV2	CASSERYIDEQFF	TGTGCCAGCAGTGAGCGGTATATCGATGAGCAGTTCTTC
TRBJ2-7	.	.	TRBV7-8	CASSFLGVGEQYF	TGTGCCAGCAGCTTTTTAGGGGTAGGCGAGCAGTACTTC
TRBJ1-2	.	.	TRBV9	CASSADSRYGYTF	TGTGCCAGCAGCGCAGACAGCCGCTATGGCTACACCTTC
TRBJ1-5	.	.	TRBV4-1	CASSLLYWGRDQPQHF	TGCGCCAGCAGCCTTCTATACTGGGGGAGAGATCAGCCCCAGCATTTT
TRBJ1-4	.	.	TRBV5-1	CASSMATDGEKLFF	TGCGCCAGCAGCATGGCCACAGACGGTGAAAAACTGTTTTTT
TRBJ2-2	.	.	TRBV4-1	CASSQGQLSGELFF	TGCGCCAGCAGCCAAGGACAGCTGTCCGGGGAGCTGTTTTTT
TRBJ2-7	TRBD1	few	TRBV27	CASSPWVPRTLRKTGGTYEQYF	TGTGCCAGCAGTCCATGGGTACCTAGGACCCTCCGGAAAACAGGGGGCACCTACGAGCAGTACTTC
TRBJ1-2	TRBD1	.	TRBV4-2	CASSQDTGVGGYTF	TGTGCCAGCAGCCAAGATACAGGGGTAGGTGGCTACACCTTC
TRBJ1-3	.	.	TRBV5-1	CASSLAGGTIYF	TGCGCCAGCAGCTTGGCGGGGGGCACCATATATTTT
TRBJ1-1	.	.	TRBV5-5	CASSLGGLNTEAFF	TGTGCCAGCAGCTTGGGGGGGCTGAACACTGAAGCTTTCTTT